The 28 T cell receptor beta chains listed next were all sequenced from one sample in a study of shared clonotypes between healthy human individuals. Naive CD8 cells comprised CD45RO-negative, CCR7-positively selected cells, excluding terminally differentiated effector memory CD45RA+ cells. Sequencing used immunoSEQ multiplex PCR; TCRdb keeps in-frame clones, though not all of them. The table shows roughly 2,000,000 clones, with roughly 94% occurring only once. The sample consisted of naive CD8+ T cells sorted from blood. The receptors come from a man aged 18-30 years in good health.

The genes are TRBV29-1 and TRBJ2-7, with 7 positions matching TRBD1. This CDR3 has 13 residues. Germline assignment: CDR1 SQVTM and CDR2 ANQGSEA. Trimming at V came to 6 bases and at J to 5 bases, leaving 10 bases not matched to a gene. The CDR3 nucleotides are TGCAGCGTGGGGGAGACAGGGCCCCACGAGCAGTACTTC. Encoded protein: CSVGETGPHEQYF.

This sequence joins TRBV27 and TRBJ2-3; D is possibly TRBD2 (5 bases). The V end was cut by 2 bases, the J end by 2 bases, with 11 bases between. The CDR3 has 15 residues. The V gene's germline CDR1 is MNHEY and CDR2 SMNVEV (reference sequence). Here the CDR3 reads CASSLEGWDTDTQYF. The DNA of the CDR3 is TGTGCCAGCAGTTTAGAGGGTTGGGACACAGATACGCAGTATTTT.

J is TRBJ2-5 and V is TRBV4-1; 7 bases are a match to TRBD2. Germline V lookup: CDR1 MGHRA, CDR2 YSYEKL. J lost 5 bases, V lost 1 base, and 4 bases had no gene match. This CDR3 is built from 14 residues. The CDR3 here is CASSQVLGGETQYF. DNA for the CDR3: TGCGCCAGCAGCCAAGTTCTGGGGGGGGAGACCCAGTACTTC.

The V call is TRBV30, the J call TRBJ2-5; TRBD2 aligns across 10 bases. J gave up 5 bases and V 3 bases, and 9 bases lay outside the gene matches. The CDR3 contains 15 residues. Germline V gene sequence: CDR1 GTSNPN, CDR2 SVGIG (reference sequence). The CDR3 coding sequence is TGTGCCTGGAGGGGCGCTAGCGGGAGCGGGGAGACCCAGTACTTC. Its translation is CAWRGASGSGETQYF.

V gene TRBV5-1 combines with J gene TRBJ1-1; the D gene is possibly TRBD1 (5 bases). Deletions cut 4 bases from V and 2 bases from J, with 18 bases between. CDR3 length: 16 residues. The V gene's germline CDR1 is SGHRS and CDR2 YFSETQ. The CDR3 coding sequence is TGCGCCAGCAGCCCCCGGGACCTGACCGCCAACACTGAAGCTTTCTTT. Its protein product is CASSPRDLTANTEAFF.

Notes on this clone: The sample has other DNA sequences that encode this CDR3 too. The J gene is TRBJ1-3, the V gene TRBV5-1, with D uncertain. V dropped 0 bases and J dropped 3 bases, with 10 bases sitting between them. The germline CDR1 and CDR2 sequences are SGHRS and YFSETQ. The CDR3 is 15 amino acids. The CDR3 sequence: CASSLDSGLGNTIYF. The CDR3 bases are TGCGCCAGCAGCTTGGATTCTGGGCTTGGAAACACCATATATTTT.

The chain joins TRBV4-3 to TRBJ1-6; weak D call: TRBD1 (5 bases). Germline-derived CDR1 and CDR2 are LGHNA and YSLEER. The CDR3 length is 15 residues. The germline V and J ends were trimmed by 3 bases and 7 bases, with 13 bases remaining between them. The CDR3 region is CASSHSLTENSPLHF. CDR3 nucleotide sequence: TGCGCCAGCAGCCATTCACTGACAGAAAATTCACCCCTCCACTTT.

DNA for the CDR3: TGTGCCAGCAGCCGTAGCGGGAGTGGGGTCAATGAGCAGTTCTTC. This sequence encodes CASSRSGSGVNEQFF. This chain uses TRBV14 with TRBJ2-1; 9 positions agree with TRBD2. The germline gives CDR1 SGHDN, CDR2 FVKESK. V trimming: 4 bases; J trimming: 6 bases; junction bases outside the gene matches: 7. The CDR3 spans 15 residues.

This sequence joins TRBV29-1 and TRBJ2-2; the D gene is possibly TRBD1 (7 bases). The CDR3 extends over 16 amino acids. V was trimmed by 3 bases and J by 0 bases, leaving 14 bases between them. CDR1 is SQVTM, CDR2 ANQGSEA, per germline. CDR3 amino acids: CSVEEGAVANTGELFF. The DNA for the CDR3 is TGCAGCGTTGAGGAGGGGGCGGTGGCGAACACCGGGGAGCTGTTTTTT.

V usage is TRBV19 and J usage is TRBJ2-1; 8 positions agree with TRBD1. The CDR3 totals 15 residues. J lost 0 bases, V lost 7 bases, and 5 bases had no gene match. Germline V gene data show CDR1 as LNHDA and CDR2 as SQIVND (reference sequence). The CDR3 sequence: CASIPDRDSYNEQFF. Here the CDR3 DNA reads TGTGCCAGTATCCCGGACAGGGACTCCTACAATGAGCAGTTCTTC.

The chain has TRBV11-2 and TRBJ2-7; 9 positions agree with TRBD1. The CDR3 runs 14 residues. With V trimmed by 6 bases and J by 3 bases, 6 bases remained unmatched. CDR1 is SGHAT, CDR2 FQNNGV, per germline. The CDR3 reads CASRTGTGFYEQYF. The CDR3 region has the DNA TGTGCCAGCAGAACCGGGACAGGGTTCTACGAGCAGTACTTC.

V and J are TRBV10-3 and TRBJ2-1; D unclear. Trimming shortened V by 3 bases and J by 10 bases, and 7 bases separated the two germline ends. The germline V gene has CDR1 ENHRY and CDR2 SYGVKD. This CDR3 contains 11 residues. CDR3 bases: TGTGCCATCAGTGACATAGGCGAGCAGTTCTTC. It translates to CAISDIGEQFF.

The chain combines TRBV27 with TRBJ1-4, with 11 bases aligning to TRBD1. J lost 5 bases, V lost 4 bases, and 0 bases had no gene match. Germline V gene sequence: CDR1 MNHEY, CDR2 SMNVEV (reference sequence). The CDR3 is 14 residues long. In nucleotides, the CDR3 is TGTGCCAGCAGTTGGACAGGGGGCAATGAAAAACTGTTTTTT. Its protein is CASSWTGGNEKLFF.

The V gene is TRBV9, the J gene TRBJ2-3, with D unclear. Trimming removed 3 bases at V and 1 base at J, with 12 bases between. This CDR3 spans 15 amino acids. The germline V gene encodes CDR1 SGDLS and CDR2 YYNGEE. The CDR3 DNA reads TGTGCCAGCAGCGCCGAGGATTGGGGCACAGATACGCAGTATTTT. Amino acid sequence: CASSAEDWGTDTQYF.

This sequence joins TRBV7-9 and TRBJ1-1; D is possibly TRBD1 (5 bases). This CDR3 region has 18 residues. The germline V gene encodes CDR1 SEHNR and CDR2 FQNEAQ (reference sequence). V lost 5 bases, J lost 1 base, and 23 bases lay in between. The CDR3 coding sequence is TGTGCCAGCAGCCCGCCGCCTAACTGGGGAGGGGAGAACACTGAAGCTTTCTTT. The encoded protein is CASSPPPNWGGENTEAFF.

The chain combines TRBV4-3 with TRBJ2-7; D tentatively fits TRBD1 or TRBD2 (5 bases each). The germline V gene encodes CDR1 LGHNA and CDR2 YSLEER. CDR3 length: 15 amino acids. Trimming cost V 2 bases and J 1 base, with 12 bases left between them. The CDR3: CASSQSGAPSYEQYF. In DNA form, the CDR3 reads TGCGCCAGCAGCCAATCCGGGGCCCCGTCCTACGAGCAGTACTTC.

In the case of this clone: This specimen includes other DNA sequences encoding the same CDR3. The chain combines TRBV9 with TRBJ2-3; TRBD2 aligns across 10 bases. The CDR3 is made up of 15 amino acids. The junction had 3 bases not matched to a gene; V was cut back by 5 bases and J by 0 bases. Per germline, CDR1 SGDLS and CDR2 YYNGEE. As DNA, the CDR3 is TGTGCCAGCAGTGTTAGCGGGGGGAGCACAGATACGCAGTATTTT. Its translation: CASSVSGGSTDTQYF.

This rearrangement joins TRBV4-1 to TRBJ2-1; D remains ambiguous. Germline V gives CDR1 MGHRA, CDR2 YSYEKL. This CDR3 is built from 16 residues. Trimming took off 3 bases at V and 0 bases at J, with 12 bases between the two ends. Here the CDR3 reads CASSHGTSISYNEQFF. For the CDR3, the DNA is TGCGCCAGCAGCCACGGTACAAGCATCTCCTACAATGAGCAGTTCTTC.

Points on this clone: Other DNA sequences within the sample encode an identical CDR3. The V call is TRBV27, the J call TRBJ1-1; no definite D call. Germline V gene data show CDR1 as MNHEY and CDR2 as SMNVEV (reference sequence). V was cut by 5 bases and J by 0 bases, with 10 bases left in between. This CDR3 has 14 residues. As DNA, the CDR3 is TGTGCCAGCAGTCTGTCCGGGATGAACACTGAAGCTTTCTTT. Its protein is CASSLSGMNTEAFF.

The V and J genes are TRBV9 and TRBJ1-2, with 7 nucleotides matching TRBD1. The CDR3 runs to 16 residues. The V gene's germline CDR1 is SGDLS and CDR2 YYNGEE. The J segment lost 3 bases and the V segment lost 0 bases, leaving 8 bases of the junction unmatched. The CDR3 nucleotides are TGTGCCAGCAGCGTAGAGGGGCAGGGGGATGACTATGGCTACACCTTC. It encodes CASSVEGQGDDYGYTF.

This chain joins TRBV9 and TRBJ2-1; 9 bases agree with TRBD2. The V gene's germline CDR1 is SGDLS and CDR2 YYNGEE. J lost 4 bases, V lost 7 bases, and 9 bases had no gene match. CDR3 size: 15 residues. The CDR3 bases are TGTGCCAGCGGGACTAGCAGGTTCCCGTACAATGAGCAGTTCTTC. Protein sequence: CASGTSRFPYNEQFF.

This clone showed up just once. This chain uses TRBV6-6 with TRBJ2-2, with D possibly TRBD1 on 5 matching bases. Germline CDR1 is MNHNY and CDR2 is SVGAGI (reference sequence). This CDR3 has 15 residues. V was cut by 6 bases and J by 3 bases, with 14 bases left in between. CDR3 region: CASRHLVGDTGELFF. The CDR3 nucleotides read TGTGCCAGCAGGCACTTAGTAGGGGACACCGGGGAGCTGTTTTTT.

The J gene is TRBJ2-7, the V gene TRBV15; D unclear. The CDR3 spans 11 residues. Germline loops: CDR1 LNHNV, CDR2 YYDKDF (reference sequence). Trimming took 8 bases from V and 5 from J, leaving 10 bases between them. CDR3 bases: TGTGCCACCGGCACCCCTGACGAGCAGTACTTC. It yields the protein CATGTPDEQYF.

Points on this clone: This sample also contains other DNA sequences that code for the same CDR3. This chain links TRBV6-1 with TRBJ2-7; 11 bases are shared with TRBD1. The germline gives CDR1 MNHNS, CDR2 SASEGT. The CDR3 length is 13 residues. V was pared by 6 bases and J by 2 bases, with 0 bases of the junction left unmatched. CDR3: CASRGQGAYEQYF. The CDR3 region has the DNA TGTGCCAGCAGGGGACAGGGGGCCTACGAGCAGTACTTC.

The chain couples TRBV6-1 to TRBJ2-1; 9 nucleotides line up with TRBD1. The CDR3 has 16 amino acids. V trimming: 4 bases; J trimming: 7 bases; junction bases outside the gene matches: 11. Germline loops: CDR1 MNHNS, CDR2 SASEGT. The CDR3 sequence is CASSGPQGALTNEQFF. The DNA of the CDR3 is TGTGCCAGCAGTGGACCACAGGGGGCTCTTACGAATGAGCAGTTCTTC.

The chain links TRBV6-4 to TRBJ2-2, with 7 bases fitting TRBD1. The CDR3 runs to 13 residues. Germline CDR1 is MRHNA and CDR2 is SNTAGT. V shed 6 bases and J 5 bases; nucleotides not matched to a gene: 3. CDR3 sequence reads: CASRQGQTGELFF. The DNA of the CDR3 is TGTGCCAGCAGACAGGGGCAGACCGGGGAGCTGTTTTTT.

Regarding this clone: Within the sample, other DNA sequences also encode this same CDR3. V gene TRBV27 combines with J gene TRBJ2-7; D is perhaps TRBD2 (6 bases). The CDR3 length is 12 residues. V was shortened by 2 bases and J by 6 bases, with 8 bases between the two germline ends. Germline loops: CDR1 MNHEY, CDR2 SMNVEV (reference sequence). In DNA form, the CDR3 reads TGTGCCAGCAGTTTAGAGGGAGGCGAGCAGTACTTC. Its translation is CASSLEGGEQYF.

CDR3 in amino acids: CASSAGPGANVLTF. The CDR3 nucleotides read TGTGCCAGCAGCGCCGGACCCGGGGCCAACGTCCTGACTTTC. The V and J genes are TRBV9 and TRBJ2-6, with D hard to call. CDR1 is SGDLS and CDR2 is YYNGEE in the germline V gene. This CDR3 contains 14 residues. V was pared by 3 bases and J by 4 bases, with 8 bases between.